This T cell receptor beta chain was sequenced in a study of spatial heterogeneity in lung cancer. TCRdb used MiXCR to reprocess the 5' RACE reads, holding one entry per CDR3 protein. Counted here are roughly 91,000 distinct CDR3 sequences, approximately 20% occurring once; the ten biggest clones make up roughly 6.2%. Time point indicated: sample taken at primary tumor resection. Unsorted whole RNA from tumor, nontumor lung or frozen PBMC underwent sequencing. Germline lookup yields CDR1 SGHVS and CDR2 FQNEAQ. Deletions cut 3 bases from V and 4 bases from J, with 11 bases between. The CDR3 is 14 residues long. This clonotype was detected once.

The rearrangement uses TRBV7-8 and TRBJ2-3, with D possibly being TRBD2 (6 bases). The sample in question was PBMCs, obtained at surgery. The receptor was isolated from a male donor with early-stage non-small cell lung cancer. CDR3 sequence reads: CASSFSGSPDTQYF. The CDR3, as DNA: TGTGCCAGCAGCTTTTCCGGGAGCCCAGATACGCAGTATTTT.